This T cell receptor beta chain originates from a study of blood T cell repertoires in COVID-19. At the level of the study: Samples taken during acute and convalescent COVID-19 were collected in the United States, Italy and Spain.

This CDR3 is built from 11 residues. Germline loops: CDR1 DFQATT, CDR2 SNEGSKA (reference sequence). V dropped 1 base and J dropped 8 bases, with 8 bases sitting between them. Authors' methods: The assay estimated nucleated cells by amplifying reference gene primers. Method: immunoSEQ multiplex PCR; TCRdb's copy keeps in-frame clones and lacks some. For V, J and clone size, that table is used; D and trimming come from the DNA. The sample includes some 150,000 clones, approximately 82% of them seen just once. There are a few counts of this clone. Cohorts were assigned according to the clinical history that participants reported. Two consecutive negative NP/OP PCR tests, clearance, or resolved symptoms defined Cohort 3 recovery.

V and J are TRBV20-1 and TRBJ1-2, with D unresolved. This clonotype was obtained from a woman between 50 and 59 years old who had recovered from COVID-19. The material sequenced was PBMCs or T cells enriched from blood (not recorded which). CDR3 sequence: CSARVLSGYTF. For the CDR3, the DNA is TGCAGTGCTAGAGTTCTTTCCGGCTACACCTTC.